This TCR beta chain was sequenced in a study of response to subunit inactivated influenza vaccine. Study-wide results and limits: Every seasonal influenza vaccination brings in few new T cells, the authors suggested.

The V and J ends lost 4 bases and 7 bases respectively, with 12 bases between them. CDR1 and CDR2 (germline): SGHRS, YFSETQ. CDR3 length: 13 residues. A single record per CDR3 protein comes from TCRdb applying MiXCR to the RT-PCR reads. The sample shows about 500,000 distinct CDR3 sequences, about 15% of them seen only once. This clonotype came up a few times. Its target is not known. This specimen was CD4+ T cells sorted from PBMCs, taken less than 30 months after vaccination. The chain joins TRBV5-1 to TRBJ1-5; D possibly corresponds to TRBD1 (5 bases). This receptor was taken from a man aged 45 to 70 who received an inactivated influenza vaccine. The CDR3 DNA sequence: TGCGCCAGCAGCGTGGGACCGAGGCAGCCCCAGCATTTT. It translates to CASSVGPRQPQHF.